The present T cell receptor (beta chain) was sequenced within a study of identifying expanded T cells in peripheral blood. CDR1 SGHVS and CDR2 FQNEAQ come from the germline V gene. The V end was cut by 5 bases, the J end by 0 bases, with 5 bases between. The CDR3 extends over 13 amino acids. For this clone: Antigen: not known.

Collection occurred without any documented infections or immune events in donors. Study findings and constraints: Technical replicates showed about 1.2 changed clones; two weeks 15 to 20; four weeks 19.

The protocol was immunoSEQ multiplex PCR, while the TCRdb copy is restricted to in-frame clones and leaves out a portion. The sample has around 82,000 clones, roughly 84% seen once. The chain couples TRBV7-8 to TRBJ2-1; D uncertain. Sequenced: blood. The TCR sequence derives from a person aged 18 to 75 in good health. CDR3 protein: CASSDSSYNEQFF. As DNA, the CDR3 is TGTGCCAGCAGCGATAGCTCCTACAATGAGCAGTTCTTC. Full variable domain (outside the CDR3, taken from reference TRBV7-8 and TRBJ2-1): GAGVSQSPRYKVAKRGQDVALRCDPISGHVSLFWYQQALGQGPEFLTYFQNEAQLDKSGLPSDRFFAERPEGSVSTLKIQRTQQEDSAVYLCASSDSSYNEQFFGPGTRLTVL.